The 15 T cell receptor beta chains given below trace back to one sample, sequenced in a study of preoperative IRX-2 immunotherapy in early breast cancer. Treatment: preoperative locoregional IRX-2 cytokine immunotherapy. Repertoires were generated with immunoSEQ multiplex PCR, while TCRdb's copy carries only in-frame clones and drops some. This table holds about 62,000 clones, around 94% found once. The specimen was collected from a patient treated with IRX-2 immunotherapy. The receptors shown here come from a human donor with breast cancer.

V is TRBV10-3 and J is TRBJ2-3; D is perhaps TRBD2 (7 bases). This CDR3 spans 15 amino acids. Germline loops: CDR1 ENHRY, CDR2 SYGVKD. V was shortened by 8 bases and J by 9 bases, with 24 bases between the two germline ends. The CDR3 reads CAIARRGAGEETQYF. The CDR3 region has the DNA TGTGCCATCGCCCGCCGGGGGGCGGGAGAAGAAACGCAGTATTTT.

The V call is TRBV19, the J call TRBJ2-1; D is unclear. The germline V gene has CDR1 LNHDA and CDR2 SQIVND (reference sequence). V was trimmed by 3 bases and J by 0 bases, leaving 9 bases between them. The CDR3 has 15 amino acids. The DNA for the CDR3 is TGTGCCAGTAGTATTGGGATACTCTCCTACAATGAGCAGTTCTTC. As protein: CASSIGILSYNEQFF.

V usage is TRBV28 and J usage is TRBJ1-5, with TRBD1 as a possible D gene (6 bases). CDR3 size: 17 residues. The V end was cut by 2 bases, the J end by 2 bases, with 16 bases between. CDR1 and CDR2 (germline): MDHEN, SYDVKM. The CDR3 bases are TGTGCCAGCAGTTTAAACCGGGGGGCTTGGGGCAATCAGCCCCAGCATTTT. Protein product: CASSLNRGAWGNQPQHF.

The CDR3 DNA reads as TGTGCCAGTAGTATAACGGGAACAGGGAGCGATCAGCCCCAGCATTTT. This gives the protein CASSITGTGSDQPQHF. The chain links TRBV19 to TRBJ1-5; a possible D gene is TRBD1 (6 bases). Trimming cost V 2 bases and J 5 bases, with 16 bases left between them. Germline assignment: CDR1 LNHDA and CDR2 SQIVND (reference sequence). The CDR3 has 16 amino acids.

The chain is built from TRBV6-6 and TRBJ2-2; TRBD2 agrees at 12 bases. This CDR3 region has 15 residues. The ends lost 5 bases at V and 4 bases at J; junction bases unmatched: 2. Germline-derived CDR1 and CDR2 are MNHNY and SVGAGI (reference sequence). CDR3 protein: CASSGTSGPTGELFF. For the CDR3, the DNA is TGTGCCAGCAGTGGGACTAGCGGGCCCACCGGGGAGCTGTTTTTT.

The count of this clone is one. V gene TRBV7-7 combines with J gene TRBJ2-7, with D tentatively TRBD2 (6 bases). Deletions cut 1 base from V and 3 bases from J, with 7 bases between. The germline V gene encodes CDR1 SSHAT and CDR2 FNYEAQ (reference sequence). This CDR3 is 13 amino acids long. Here the CDR3 reads CASSLGLGYEQYF. The DNA for the CDR3 is TGTGCCAGCAGCTTAGGACTAGGCTACGAGCAGTACTTC.

The V gene is TRBV19, the J gene TRBJ1-5; D is undetermined. Germline CDR1 and CDR2: LNHDA and SQIVND (reference sequence). The CDR3 consists of 16 residues. Between the trimmed V and J ends, which lost 3 bases and 0 bases, there was a span of 12 bases. CDR3 in DNA: TGTGCCAGTAGTATTCTGGGCGGAGATAGCAATCAGCCCCAGCATTTT. It codes for CASSILGGDSNQPQHF.

The rearrangement joins TRBV4-1 to TRBJ2-2, with 8 bases identical to TRBD2. The CDR3 has 16 residues. The germline gives CDR1 MGHRA, CDR2 YSYEKL. The ends lost 3 bases at V and 5 bases at J; junction bases unmatched: 8. CDR3 bases: TGCGCCAGCAGCCAGCCGGGAGGGGTACGGACCGGGGAGCTGTTTTTT. Amino acids: CASSQPGGVRTGELFF.

The chain uses TRBV7-2 and TRBJ1-1, with 7 positions matching TRBD1. The CDR3 totals 13 residues. V lost 1 base and J lost 8; bases outside the gene matches: 4. Germline V gives CDR1 SGHTA, CDR2 FQGNSA. The CDR3 loop reads CASSLEGAREAFF. Written as DNA, the CDR3 is TGTGCCAGCAGCTTAGAGGGGGCCCGCGAAGCTTTCTTT.

The chain is built from TRBV23-1 and TRBJ1-5; D not certain. TRBV23-1 is given ORF status, its function remaining uncertain. The germline V and J ends were trimmed by 0 bases and 7 bases, with 13 bases remaining between them. This CDR3 has 15 residues. CDR3 DNA sequence: TGCGCCAGCAGTCAATCGAGACGGGTTTGGCAGCCCCAGCATTTT. It specifies CASSQSRRVWQPQHF.

The V and J genes are TRBV7-8 and TRBJ2-1; D remains unclear. Germline CDR1 and CDR2: SGHVS and FQNEAQ. The CDR3 contains 15 residues. V lost 2 bases and J 4 bases, leaving 12 bases between the germline ends. The CDR3 nucleotides are TGTGCCAGCAGCTTATTTAGGATATCATACAATGAGCAGTTCTTC. It specifies CASSLFRISYNEQFF.

The chain combines TRBV11-3 with TRBJ2-2; D is uncertain. Trimming cost V 5 bases and J 2 bases, with 9 bases left between them. The length of the CDR3 is 14 residues. In germline, CDR1 is SGHNT, CDR2 YENEEA. The CDR3 bases are TGTGCCAGCAGCCGGGCACCAAACACCGGGGAGCTGTTTTTT. This encodes CASSRAPNTGELFF. Full variable domain (remainder filled in from reference TRBV11-3 and TRBJ2-2): EAGVVQSPRYKIIEKKQPVAFWCNPISGHNTLYWYLQNLGQGPELLIRYENEEAVDDSQLPKDRFSAERLKGVDSTLKIQPAELGDSAVYLCASSRAPNTGELFFGEGSRLTVL.

The chain uses TRBV7-8 and TRBJ2-3; 10 bases fit TRBD2. With 1 base clipped from V and 15 bases from J, the junction kept 13 bases outside the gene matches. CDR3 length: 15 residues. CDR1 is SGHVS and CDR2 is FQNEAQ in the germline V gene. The CDR3, as DNA: TGTGCCAGCAGCTTAGGGGCTAGCGGGGGCCGGGGGCTTTATTTT. Translated, it gives CASSLGASGGRGLYF.

The genes are TRBV6-5 and TRBJ2-5; 7 bases match TRBD1. The CDR3 length is 15 residues. The trim removed 2 bases at V and 0 bases at J, leaving 3 bases unmatched. CDR1 is MNHEY and CDR2 is SVGAGI in the germline V gene. This chain's CDR3 is CASSYGTAYQETQYF. CDR3 nucleotide sequence: TGTGCCAGCAGTTACGGGACAGCGTACCAAGAGACCCAGTACTTC.

This clone was observed a single time. This sequence joins TRBV28 and TRBJ1-2; D is perhaps TRBD1 (6 bases). CDR3 length: 16 residues. Germline loops: CDR1 MDHEN, CDR2 SYDVKM. V lost 4 bases and J 5 bases, leaving 20 bases between the germline ends. The CDR3 sequence is CASSSYPGGGPYGYTF. CDR3 in DNA: TGTGCCAGCAGTTCCTACCCCGGGGGGGGCCCATATGGCTACACCTTC.